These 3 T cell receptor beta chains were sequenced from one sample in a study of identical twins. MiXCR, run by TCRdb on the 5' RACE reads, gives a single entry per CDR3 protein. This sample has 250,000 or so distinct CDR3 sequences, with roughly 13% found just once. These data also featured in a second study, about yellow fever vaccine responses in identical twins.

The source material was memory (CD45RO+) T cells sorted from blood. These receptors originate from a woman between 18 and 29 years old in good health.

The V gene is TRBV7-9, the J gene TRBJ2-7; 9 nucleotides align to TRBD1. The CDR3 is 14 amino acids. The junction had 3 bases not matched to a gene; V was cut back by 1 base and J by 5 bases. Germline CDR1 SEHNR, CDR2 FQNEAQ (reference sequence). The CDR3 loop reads CASSLEGQGHEQYF. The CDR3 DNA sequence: TGTGCCAGCAGCTTAGAGGGACAGGGCCACGAGCAGTACTTC.

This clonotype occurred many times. The CDR3 loop is CASSGYRDTEAFF. CDR3 coding DNA: TGTGCCAGCAGTGGTTACAGGGACACTGAAGCTTTCTTT. The genes are TRBV6-1 and TRBJ1-1; maybe TRBD1 (6 bases). V shed 4 bases and J shed 3 bases, with 9 bases lying between them. In germline, CDR1 is MNHNS, CDR2 SASEGT. The CDR3 contains 13 residues.

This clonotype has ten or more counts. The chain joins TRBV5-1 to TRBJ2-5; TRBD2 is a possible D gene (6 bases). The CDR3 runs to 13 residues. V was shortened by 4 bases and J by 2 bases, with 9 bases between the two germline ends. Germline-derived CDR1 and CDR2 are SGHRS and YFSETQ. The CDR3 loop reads CASSPGDQETQYF. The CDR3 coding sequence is TGCGCCAGCAGCCCGGGGGATCAAGAGACCCAGTACTTC.